The clone carrying this T cell receptor (beta chain) was observed once. This specimen comes from a study of shared clonotypes between healthy human individuals. The table came from immunoSEQ multiplex PCR; TCRdb's copy has only in-frame clones and leaves some out. The sample consists of roughly 1.4 million clones, 97% to 99% of them appearing once. Sequenced material: naive CD4+ T cells sorted from blood. As to subset: CD45RA+ positively selected. The receptor was isolated from a man aged 30 to 39 in good health.

CDR3 sequence (DNA): TGTGCCACCAGCAACGGACTAGCGGGAGGGCCGCGGGAGCTGTTTTTT. Its translation is CATSNGLAGGPRELFF. The rearrangement links TRBV15 to TRBJ2-2; TRBD2 matches at 15 bases. Germline CDR1 is LNHNV and CDR2 is YYDKDF (reference sequence). The length of the CDR3 is 16 residues. The V segment lost 4 bases and the J segment 9 bases; nucleotides outside the gene matches: 6.